The 3 T cell receptor beta chains below all came from one sample that was sequenced in a study of T cell responses to AZD1222 COVID-19 vaccine. TCRdb keeps only in-frame clones here, not all; method: immunoSEQ multiplex PCR. Among around 94,000 clones, roughly 84% were seen once, and the ten largest hold about 17%. Material: peripheral blood, obtained on day 0 of AZD1222 vaccination. The receptors originated from an adult in good health.

The V call is TRBV7-3, the J call TRBJ2-1; 8 nucleotides match TRBD2. The V segment lost 5 bases and the J segment 6 bases; nucleotides outside the gene matches: 6. Looked up from germline, CDR1 is SGHTA and CDR2 is FQGTGA. This CDR3 spans 14 amino acids. CDR3 bases: TGTGCCAGCAGCCCCGGGACTAGAACCAATGAGCAGTTCTTC. It codes for CASSPGTRTNEQFF.

The sample holds one count of this clone. The rearrangement links TRBV27 to TRBJ2-3; D is possibly TRBD1 (6 bases). V dropped 7 bases and J dropped 8 bases, with 13 bases sitting between them. This CDR3 has 12 residues. Germline CDR1 reads MNHEY; CDR2 reads SMNVEV (reference sequence). CDR3 sequence: CASTPLGGTQYF. In nucleotides, the CDR3 is TGTGCCAGCACACCCCTAGGGGGTACGCAGTATTTT.

V is TRBV6-6 and J is TRBJ1-1; the match to TRBD1 covers 11 bases. The length of the CDR3 is 15 residues. Germline CDR1 and CDR2: MNHNY and SVGAGI (reference sequence). With 2 bases clipped from V and 1 base from J, the junction kept 0 bases outside the gene matches. The CDR3 sequence: CASSYGQGANTEAFF. The DNA of the CDR3 is TGTGCCAGCAGTTACGGACAGGGGGCGAACACTGAAGCTTTCTTT.